The 28 T cell receptor beta chains below were found in one sample sequenced in a study of cytomegalovirus exposure and HLA in healthy donors. Primers included in the PCR were 60 Vbeta and 13 Jbeta primers. Clones were read by immunoSEQ multiplex PCR, and TCRdb kept only the in-frame ones, dropping some. There are 63,000 or so clones in the sample; 74% occur only once, and over 20% lies in the top ten. The sequencing input was PBMCs. These receptors were collected from a woman in her 30s in good health and CMV-seropositive.

The J gene is TRBJ1-5, the V gene TRBV6-1; tentatively, D is TRBD1 (6 bases). This CDR3 is 15 amino acids long. Trimming cost V 6 bases and J 0 bases, with 12 bases left between them. CDR1 and CDR2 from the germline V gene are MNHNS and SASEGT. The CDR3 DNA sequence: TGTGCCAGCAGGGACAGTGAGTATAGCAATCAGCCCCAGCATTTT. Translating it yields CASRDSEYSNQPQHF.

V gene TRBV5-7 combines with J gene TRBJ2-5; a possible D gene is TRBD1 (6 bases). TRBV5-7 is filed as an ORF, its function uncertain. V was shortened by 2 bases and J by 5 bases, with 25 bases between the two germline ends. The CDR3 is made up of 18 amino acids. CDR3 nucleotides: TGTGCCAGCAGCTTCCCGCTCACATTGACAGGTATAGAGGAGACCCAGTACTTC. It codes for CASSFPLTLTGIEETQYF.

The V gene is TRBV27, the J gene TRBJ1-2; possible D gene TRBD1, 5 bases. Trimming stripped 8 bases from V and 10 bases from J, with 20 bases between. The CDR3 length is 13 residues. Germline V gene lookup returns CDR1 MNHEY and CDR2 SMNVEV (reference sequence). The CDR3 nucleotides read TGTGCCAGCGGGAGTCCGGGACTCCCGTCCTACACCTTC. Translated: CASGSPGLPSYTF.

The J gene is TRBJ1-4, the V gene TRBV18; no clear D gene. The CDR3 is made up of 13 amino acids. Germline values: CDR1 KGHSH, CDR2 LQKENI. V lost 3 bases and J 10 bases, leaving 12 bases between the germline ends. The CDR3 loop is CASSPQAGRKLFF. CDR3 DNA sequence: TGTGCCAGCTCACCCCAAGCAGGCAGAAAACTGTTTTTT. Full variable domain (missing parts from reference TRBV18 and TRBJ1-4): NAGVMQNPRHLVRRRGQEARLRCSPMKGHSHVYWYRQLPEEGLKFMVYLQKENIIDESGMPKERFSAEFPKEGPSILRIQQVVRGDSAAYFCASSPQAGRKLFFGSGTQLSVL.

The V call is TRBV5-1, the J call TRBJ1-5; tentative D call: TRBD1 (6 bases). The CDR3 spans 14 residues. V was trimmed by 0 bases and J by 4 bases, leaving 8 bases between them. The germline gives CDR1 SGHRS, CDR2 YFSETQ. Written as DNA, the CDR3 is TGCGCCAGCAGCTTGGGACAGGATAATCAGCCCCAGCATTTT. The encoded protein is CASSLGQDNQPQHF.

The rearrangement joins TRBV6-1 to TRBJ2-6; TRBD1 aligns across 12 bases. Germline values: CDR1 MNHNS, CDR2 SASEGT. The CDR3 has 15 residues. V lost 11 bases, J lost 4 bases, and 6 bases stayed unmatched. DNA for the CDR3: TGTGCCGGGGGACAGGGGGCGACGGGGGCCAACGTCCTGACTTTC. Translated, it gives CAGGQGATGANVLTF.

The chain links TRBV30 to TRBJ2-3; D gene unclear. CDR1 is GTSNPN, CDR2 SVGIG, per germline (reference sequence). The CDR3 is 16 amino acids. V lost 0 bases and J lost 2, with 15 bases in between. The CDR3 sequence is CAWSVRTTPSTDTQYF. The CDR3 coding sequence is TGTGCCTGGAGTGTACGAACAACACCTTCCACAGATACGCAGTATTTT.

The chain joins TRBV25-1 to TRBJ2-7; 14 positions match TRBD2. This CDR3 has 18 residues. V dropped 4 bases and J dropped 3; count of bases not matched to a gene: 11. Germline values: CDR1 MGHDK, CDR2 SYGVNS. The CDR3 sequence: CASSATGTSGRGFYEQYF. CDR3 sequence (DNA): TGTGCCAGCAGTGCCACCGGGACTAGCGGGAGAGGGTTCTACGAGCAGTACTTC.

CDR3 region: CASSLGGQGPQHF. The CDR3, as DNA: TGTGCCAGCAGCTTAGGGGGGCAGGGGCCCCAGCATTTT. The rearrangement joins TRBV7-2 to TRBJ1-5, with D possibly TRBD1 on 6 matching bases. Looked up from germline, CDR1 is SGHTA and CDR2 is FQGNSA. The CDR3 has 13 residues. The germline V and J ends were trimmed by 1 base and 9 bases, with 10 bases remaining between them.

The chain uses TRBV4-3 and TRBJ2-3, with a tentative D call TRBD1 (5 bases). The CDR3 loop spans 13 amino acids. The germline V gene has CDR1 LGHNA and CDR2 YSLEER. Trimming left V 0 bases short and J 9 bases short, with 10 bases between. CDR3 amino acids: CASSQDAQGTQYF. For the CDR3, the DNA is TGCGCCAGCAGCCAAGATGCGCAGGGCACGCAGTATTTT.

There are a few counts of this clone. The gene calls are TRBV30 and TRBJ1-1; D possibly corresponds to TRBD1 (5 bases). Between the trimmed V and J ends, which lost 5 bases and 11 bases, there was a span of 9 bases. The CDR3 is 9 residues long. Germline CDR1 is GTSNPN and CDR2 is SVGIG (reference sequence). As DNA, the CDR3 is TGTGCCTGGCAGGGTTTGGCTTTCTTT. This codes for CAWQGLAFF.

The chain combines TRBV10-3 with TRBJ2-5; 10 positions agree with TRBD1. CDR1 is ENHRY, CDR2 SYGVKD, per germline. This CDR3 is built from 15 residues. V lost 6 bases to trimming and J lost 3 bases; unmatched junction nucleotides: 7. The CDR3 region has the DNA TGTGCCATCAGCCTGGGACAGGGGAGGGAAGAGACCCAGTACTTC. Translating it yields CAISLGQGREETQYF.

The chain employs TRBV27 and TRBJ1-1; 7 bases match TRBD1. The CDR3 consists of 14 residues. Trimming at V came to 6 bases and at J to 11 bases, leaving 15 bases not matched to a gene. From germline, CDR1 is MNHEY and CDR2 SMNVEV (reference sequence). The CDR3 here is CASRTGIHLDGAFF. CDR3 bases: TGTGCCAGCAGGACAGGGATCCACCTGGATGGGGCTTTCTTT.

The chain joins TRBV13 to TRBJ1-1; D not certain. V was shortened by 5 bases and J by 10 bases, with 11 bases between the two germline ends. The CDR3 extends over 11 amino acids. The germline V gene has CDR1 PRHDT and CDR2 FYEKMQ (reference sequence). This CDR3 is CASSQTPGAFF. As DNA, the CDR3 is TGTGCCAGCAGCCAAACCCCCGGAGCTTTCTTT.

The rearrangement links TRBV7-9 to TRBJ1-5; D might be TRBD1 (5 bases). Germline V gene data show CDR1 as SEHNR and CDR2 as FQNEAQ (reference sequence). Trimming cost V 1 base and J 4 bases, with 5 bases left between them. This CDR3 has 13 amino acids. The CDR3 DNA follows: TGTGCCAGCAGCTTAGACAGGAATCAGCCCCAGCATTTT. This gives the protein CASSLDRNQPQHF.

The chain joins TRBV10-2 to TRBJ2-3; D is perhaps TRBD2 (6 bases). The CDR3 spans 15 residues. V was pared by 3 bases and J by 2 bases, with 12 bases between. The germline V gene encodes CDR1 WSHSY and CDR2 SAAADI. Written as DNA, the CDR3 is TGCGCCAGCAGTGATTACGGGAGATACACAGATACGCAGTATTTT. It encodes CASSDYGRYTDTQYF.

The genes are TRBV7-2 and TRBJ2-3, with D tentatively TRBD1 (6 bases). Trimming took off 5 bases at V and 7 bases at J, with 13 bases between the two ends. CDR1 and CDR2 (germline): SGHTA, FQGNSA. The CDR3 sequence is 13 residues long. The CDR3 region is CASSPSGEYTQYF. CDR3 sequence (DNA): TGTGCCAGCAGCCCTTCAGGGGAATATACGCAGTATTTT. The variable domain in full, with the rest retrieved from reference TRBV7-2 and TRBJ2-3, is GAGVSQSPSNKVTEKGKDVELRCDPISGHTALYWYRQSLGQGLEFLIYFQGNSAPDKSGLPSDRFSAERTGGSVSTLTIQRTQQEDSAVYLCASSPSGEYTQYFGPGTRLTVL.

The gene calls are TRBV10-3 and TRBJ1-2; TRBD1 agrees at 7 bases. Germline CDR1 ENHRY, CDR2 SYGVKD. The CDR3 consists of 14 residues. J lost 10 bases, V lost 2 bases, and 10 bases had no gene match. CDR3 sequence: CAISEPARDSLYTF. CDR3 DNA sequence: TGTGCCATCAGTGAGCCGGCCCGGGACAGTCTCTACACCTTC.

This chain links TRBV2 with TRBJ1-4; 7 positions agree with TRBD1. The germline gives CDR1 SNHLY, CDR2 FYNNEI. V lost 10 bases to trimming and J lost 4 bases; unmatched junction nucleotides: 12. The CDR3 has 15 residues. This chain's CDR3 is CATQGGLRINEKLFF. CDR3 nucleotide sequence: TGTGCCACCCAGGGGGGCCTCAGGATTAATGAAAAACTGTTTTTT. Variable domain in full (rest from reference TRBV2 and TRBJ1-4): EPEVTQTPSHQVTQMGQEVILRCVPISNHLYFYWYRQILGQKVEFLVSFYNNEISEKSEIFDDQFSVERPDGSNFTLKIRSTKLEDSAMYFCATQGGLRINEKLFFGSGTQLSVL.

The chain uses TRBV7-8 and TRBJ2-4; 15 bases map to TRBD2. V gave up 0 bases and J gave up 13 bases; unmatched junction bases: 7. Per germline, CDR1 SGHVS and CDR2 FQNEAQ. The CDR3 is made up of 16 amino acids. CDR3 protein: CASSLARTSGRVPQYF. The CDR3 DNA follows: TGTGCCAGCAGCTTAGCGCGGACTAGCGGGAGGGTCCCCCAGTACTTC.

V usage is TRBV6-5 and J usage is TRBJ2-7; 7 bases are a match to TRBD1. CDR3 length: 14 amino acids. Germline V gives CDR1 MNHEY, CDR2 SVGAGI. Trimming cost V 0 bases and J 4 bases; bases outside gene matches: 3. The CDR3 loop is CASSYSGGSYEQYF. DNA of the CDR3: TGTGCCAGCAGTTACTCAGGGGGCTCATACGAGCAGTACTTC.

This clone has only a few counts. The chain combines TRBV7-6 with TRBJ2-1; D unclear. The CDR3 runs to 12 residues. V was clipped by 5 bases and J by 9 bases, with 11 bases between them. CDR1 is SGHVS, CDR2 FNYEAQ, per germline. DNA of the CDR3: TGTGCCAGCAGCGAGCTAGGCAGTGAGCAGTTCTTC. Translating gives CASSELGSEQFF.

This chain connects TRBV4-2 to TRBJ2-7, with D possibly being TRBD1 (5 bases). Germline assignment: CDR1 LGHNA and CDR2 YNFKEQ. Trimming left V 0 bases short and J 4 bases short, with 13 bases between. This CDR3 spans 15 amino acids. Written as DNA, the CDR3 is TGTGCCAGCAGCCAAGATCCCCAGGGTTATTACGAGCAGTACTTC. It yields the protein CASSQDPQGYYEQYF.

V is TRBV5-6 and J is TRBJ2-3; 11 bases are shared with TRBD1. Germline-derived CDR1 and CDR2 are SGHDT and YYEEEE. The CDR3 is made up of 14 amino acids. J gave up 5 bases and V 3 bases, and 2 bases lay outside the gene matches. The CDR3 DNA reads TGTGCCAGCAGCTGGGACAGGGGGAGAGATACGCAGTATTTT. Protein: CASSWDRGRDTQYF.

The chain couples TRBV30 to TRBJ2-1; perhaps TRBD1 as D (6 bases). In germline, CDR1 is GTSNPN, CDR2 SVGIG (reference sequence). The CDR3 is 16 residues long. Trimming shortened V by 3 bases and J by 6 bases, and 21 bases separated the two germline ends. The CDR3 is CAWSTSPRARGNEQFF. DNA of the CDR3: TGTGCCTGGAGCACTTCTCCCCGGGCCAGGGGCAATGAGCAGTTCTTC.

A note on this clone: At one boundary the junction diverges from the germline segment, which might be a read error. The rearrangement links TRBV7-8 to TRBJ2-5; D might be TRBD1 (5 bases). The CDR3 runs to 13 residues. CDR1 and CDR2 from the germline V gene are SGHVS and FQNEAQ. The CDR3 region is CASRLGAKETQYF. For the CDR3, the DNA is TGTGCCAGCAGGTTAGGGGCAAAAGAGACCCAGTACTTC.

The rearrangement links TRBV7-2 to TRBJ2-5; maybe TRBD1 (5 bases). The germline V gene has CDR1 SGHTA and CDR2 FQGNSA. The V end was cut by 5 bases, the J end by 2 bases, with 12 bases between. The CDR3 spans 14 residues. The CDR3 loop reads CASSAYRSQETQYF. CDR3 DNA: TGTGCCAGCAGCGCGTACAGGTCTCAAGAGACCCAGTACTTC.

This clone was detected once. This chain uses TRBV11-2 with TRBJ1-1; perhaps TRBD1 as D (6 bases). The CDR3 has 12 residues. Trimming cost V 5 bases and J 11 bases, with 15 bases left between them. Germline V gene lookup returns CDR1 SGHAT and CDR2 FQNNGV. The DNA of the CDR3 is TGTGCCAGCAGCAACAGGGTACTTCAGGCTTTCTTT. The encoded protein is CASSNRVLQAFF.